This T cell receptor beta chain was captured in a study of T-cell memory formation after mild COVID-19. The study, taken as a whole, reports: Day 15 to 85 contractors were CD4/CD8 balanced; later expanders leaned CD4+.

Each CDR3 protein gets one entry after TCRdb re-called the 5' RACE reads with MiXCR. The sample lists approximately 190,000 distinct CDR3 sequences, approximately 20% occurring once. The sample holds a few counts of this clonotype. The antigen remains unidentified. The V and J ends lost 0 bases and 5 bases, in that order; junction bases with no gene match: 3. The CDR3 has 15 amino acids. CDR1 is MNHEY and CDR2 is SVGAGI in the germline V gene. The chain joins TRBV6-5 to TRBJ2-5; 10 bases align to TRBD1. Sequenced: PBMCs or a T cell subset sorted from them (not recorded which). The clonotype originates from an adult woman who had mild COVID-19 (a few samples of this study predate the infection). Cell type and time point are not known. CDR3 sequence: CASSYSTGGSETQYF. DNA of the CDR3: TGTGCCAGCAGTTACTCGACAGGGGGCAGTGAGACCCAGTACTTC.